Listed here is a single TCR beta chain. The antigen remains undetermined. This sample is drawn from a study of OX40 agonist ivuxolimab in advanced cancers. Study context: In this cohort, patients received ivuxolimab, an agonistic anti-OX40 (CD134) antibody.

The protocol was immunoSEQ multiplex PCR, while the TCRdb copy is restricted to in-frame clones and leaves out a portion. Of 70,000 to 90,000 clones in the sample, over 75% are singletons; the top ten hold roughly 7%. Study-level results: Several nonresponders also turned out to have low normalized T-cell clonal expansion.

The ends were cut back, 5 bases at V and 0 bases at J, with 11 bases in the middle. The CDR3 is 15 amino acids. This clonotype was obtained from an adult with an advanced solid tumor such as melanoma, head and neck, liver or kidney cancer. Sequencing used CD4+ or CD8+ T cells sorted from blood, obtained in a trial of the OX40 agonist ivuxolimab. This chain joins TRBV23-1 and TRBJ1-3; no firm D call. TRBV23-1 is flagged as an ORF with uncertain function. The DNA for the CDR3 is TGCGCCAGCAGTGTCGGTCAGACCTCTGGAAACACCATATATTTT. Protein product: CASSVGQTSGNTIYF.